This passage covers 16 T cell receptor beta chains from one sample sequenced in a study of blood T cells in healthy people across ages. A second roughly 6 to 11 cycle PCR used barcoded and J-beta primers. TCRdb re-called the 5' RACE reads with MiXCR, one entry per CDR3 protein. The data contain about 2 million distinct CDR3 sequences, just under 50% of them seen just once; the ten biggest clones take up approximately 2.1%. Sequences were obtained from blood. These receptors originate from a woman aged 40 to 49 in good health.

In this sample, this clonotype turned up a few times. The CDR3 loop is CASSLAVDNFYEQYF. CDR3 coding DNA: TGTGCCAGCAGCTTAGCGGTCGACAACTTCTACGAGCAGTACTTC. This chain joins TRBV11-1 and TRBJ2-7; D ambiguous. V lost 0 bases to trimming and J lost 3 bases, with 12 bases between them. The CDR3 runs to 15 residues. Germline V CDR1 and CDR2: SGHAT, FQDESV (reference sequence).

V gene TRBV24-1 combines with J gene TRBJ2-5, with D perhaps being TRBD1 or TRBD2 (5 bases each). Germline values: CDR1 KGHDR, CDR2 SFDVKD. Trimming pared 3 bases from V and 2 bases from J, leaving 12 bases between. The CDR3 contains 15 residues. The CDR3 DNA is TGTGCCACCAGTGATGTGGGGACGCCGCAAGAGACCCAGTACTTC. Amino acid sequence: CATSDVGTPQETQYF.

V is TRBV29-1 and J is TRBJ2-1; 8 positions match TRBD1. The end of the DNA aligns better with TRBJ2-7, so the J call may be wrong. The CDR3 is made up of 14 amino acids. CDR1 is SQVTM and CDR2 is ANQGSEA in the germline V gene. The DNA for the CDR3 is TGCAGCGTTTCGTTTAGGGACAGGCCTTACGAGCAGTACTTC. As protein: CSVSFRDRPYEQYF.

The CDR3 DNA reads TGTGCCAGCAGTTTTCGCGCATTAGCGGGGGGGCGGGGAGAGACCCAGTACTTC. It specifies CASSFRALAGGRGETQYF. This chain joins TRBV27 and TRBJ2-5; 11 bases are a match to TRBD2. V gave up 3 bases and J gave up 4 bases; unmatched junction bases: 13. Germline V CDR1 and CDR2: MNHEY, SMNVEV (reference sequence). The CDR3 runs to 18 residues.

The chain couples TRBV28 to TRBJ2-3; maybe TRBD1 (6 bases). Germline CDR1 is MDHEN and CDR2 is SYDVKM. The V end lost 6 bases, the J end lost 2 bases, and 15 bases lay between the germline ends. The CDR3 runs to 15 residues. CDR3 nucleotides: TGTGCCAGCAGCTGGAAGGGGGTCGCCACAGATACGCAGTATTTT. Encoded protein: CASSWKGVATDTQYF.

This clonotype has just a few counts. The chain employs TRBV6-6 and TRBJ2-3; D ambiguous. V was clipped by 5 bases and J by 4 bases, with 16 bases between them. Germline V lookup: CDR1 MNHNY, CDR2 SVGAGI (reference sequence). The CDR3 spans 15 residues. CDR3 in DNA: TGTGCCAGCAGTAGGGATGCCAGGTTCCCAGATACGCAGTATTTT. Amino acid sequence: CASSRDARFPDTQYF.

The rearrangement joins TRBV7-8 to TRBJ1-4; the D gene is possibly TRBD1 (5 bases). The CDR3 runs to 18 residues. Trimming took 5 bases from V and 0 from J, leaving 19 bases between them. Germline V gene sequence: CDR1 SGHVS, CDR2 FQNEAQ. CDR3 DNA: TGTGCCAGCAGCCTCCTGCCGGGACGGACTTCAACTAATGAAAAACTGTTTTTT. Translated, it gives CASSLLPGRTSTNEKLFF.

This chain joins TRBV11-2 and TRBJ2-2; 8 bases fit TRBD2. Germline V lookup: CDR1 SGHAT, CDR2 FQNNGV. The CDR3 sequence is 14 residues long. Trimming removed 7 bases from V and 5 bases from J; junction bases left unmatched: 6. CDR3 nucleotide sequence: TGTGCCAGCACTACCCAGCGGGAGACCGGGGAGCTGTTTTTT. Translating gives CASTTQRETGELFF.

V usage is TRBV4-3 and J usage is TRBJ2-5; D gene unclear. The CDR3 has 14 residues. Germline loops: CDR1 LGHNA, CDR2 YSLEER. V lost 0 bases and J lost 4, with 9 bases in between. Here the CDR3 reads CASSQDFGLETQYF. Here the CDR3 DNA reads TGCGCCAGCAGCCAAGATTTCGGGTTAGAGACCCAGTACTTC.

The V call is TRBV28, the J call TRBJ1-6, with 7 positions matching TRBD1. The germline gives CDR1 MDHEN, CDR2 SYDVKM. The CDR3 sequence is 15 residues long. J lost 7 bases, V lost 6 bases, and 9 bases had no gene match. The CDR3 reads CASRLADRQNSPLHF. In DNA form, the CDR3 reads TGTGCCAGCAGGCTAGCGGACAGGCAAAATTCACCCCTCCACTTT.

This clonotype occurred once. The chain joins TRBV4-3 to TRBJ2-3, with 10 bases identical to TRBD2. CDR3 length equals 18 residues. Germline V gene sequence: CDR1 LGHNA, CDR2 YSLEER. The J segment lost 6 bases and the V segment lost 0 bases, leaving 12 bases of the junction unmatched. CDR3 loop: CASSQDSGGGSNPDTQYF. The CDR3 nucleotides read TGCGCCAGCAGCCAAGACAGCGGGGGGGGAAGTAATCCGGATACGCAGTATTTT.

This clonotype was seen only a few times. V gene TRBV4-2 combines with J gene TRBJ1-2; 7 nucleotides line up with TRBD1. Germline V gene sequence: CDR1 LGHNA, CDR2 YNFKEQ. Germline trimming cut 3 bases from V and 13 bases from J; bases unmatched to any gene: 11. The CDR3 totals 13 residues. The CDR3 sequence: CASSQAGQAEVTF. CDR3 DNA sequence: TGTGCCAGCAGCCAGGCTGGACAGGCCGAGGTCACCTTC.

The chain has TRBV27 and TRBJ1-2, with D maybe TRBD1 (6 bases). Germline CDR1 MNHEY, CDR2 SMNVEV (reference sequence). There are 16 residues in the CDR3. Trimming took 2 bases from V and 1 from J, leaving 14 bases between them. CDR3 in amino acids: CASSLTRDNLNYGYTF. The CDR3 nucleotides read TGTGCCAGCAGTTTAACCCGGGACAACCTTAACTATGGCTACACCTTC.

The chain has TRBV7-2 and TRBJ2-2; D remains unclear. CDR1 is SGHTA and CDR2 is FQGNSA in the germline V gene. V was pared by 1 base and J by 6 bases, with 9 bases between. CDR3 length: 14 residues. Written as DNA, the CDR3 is TGTGCCAGCAGCTTAGTTGTTGGGTCCGGGGAGCTGTTTTTT. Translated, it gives CASSLVVGSGELFF.

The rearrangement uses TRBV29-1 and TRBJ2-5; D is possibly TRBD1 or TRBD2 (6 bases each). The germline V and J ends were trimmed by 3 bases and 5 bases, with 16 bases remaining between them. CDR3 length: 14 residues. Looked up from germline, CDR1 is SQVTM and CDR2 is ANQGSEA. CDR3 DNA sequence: TGCAGCGTTGAGCGAGGGGGGCGCCTCGAGACCCAGTACTTC. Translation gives CSVERGGRLETQYF.

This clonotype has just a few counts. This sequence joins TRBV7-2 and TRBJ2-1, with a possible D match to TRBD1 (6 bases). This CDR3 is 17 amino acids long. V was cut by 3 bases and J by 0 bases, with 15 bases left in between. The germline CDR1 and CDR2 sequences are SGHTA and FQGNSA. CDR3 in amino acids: CASSFTGTSSSYNEQFF. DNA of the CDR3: TGTGCCAGCAGCTTTACCGGGACATCTAGCTCCTACAATGAGCAGTTCTTC.